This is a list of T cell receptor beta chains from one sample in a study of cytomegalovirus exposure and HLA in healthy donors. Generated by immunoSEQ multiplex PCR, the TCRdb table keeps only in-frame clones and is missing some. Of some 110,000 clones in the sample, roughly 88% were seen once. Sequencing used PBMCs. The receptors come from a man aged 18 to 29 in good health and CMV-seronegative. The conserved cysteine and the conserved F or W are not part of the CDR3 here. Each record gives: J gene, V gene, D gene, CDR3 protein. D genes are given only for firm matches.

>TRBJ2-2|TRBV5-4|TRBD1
ASSATGQGTGELF
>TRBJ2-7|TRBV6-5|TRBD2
ASSSISGGNYEQY
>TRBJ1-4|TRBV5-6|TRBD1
ASSLEGTDPTNEKLF
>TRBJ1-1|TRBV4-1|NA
ASSPTSSSTEAF
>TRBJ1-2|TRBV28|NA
ASSLFDRIYGYT
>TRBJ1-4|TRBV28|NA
ASSFQMYEEKLF
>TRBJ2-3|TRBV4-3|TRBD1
ASSQDLAGTATDTQY
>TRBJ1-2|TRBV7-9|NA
ASSDSRTAGGGYGYT
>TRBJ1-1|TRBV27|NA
ASRETGNTEAF
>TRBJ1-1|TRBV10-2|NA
ASSGGGLNTEAF
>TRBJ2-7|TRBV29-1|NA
SVGSQGTYEQY
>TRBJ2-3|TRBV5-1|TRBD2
ASSLSLAGVTNTQY
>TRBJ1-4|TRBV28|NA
ASSSFSGFRTYPTNEKLF
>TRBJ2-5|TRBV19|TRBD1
ASSTRRMTGGKEETQY
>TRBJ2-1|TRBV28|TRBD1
ASSRAGTGIYNEQF
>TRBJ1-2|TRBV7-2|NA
ASSLVAGDGYT
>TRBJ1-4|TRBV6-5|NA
ASSRTDPVEKLF
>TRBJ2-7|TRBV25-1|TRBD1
ASSRFMGQGALGEQY
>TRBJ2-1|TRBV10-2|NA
ASSEEQGISYNEQF
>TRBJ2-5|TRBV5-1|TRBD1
ASSWDRDFQETQY
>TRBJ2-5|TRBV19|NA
ASSISQGLVETQY
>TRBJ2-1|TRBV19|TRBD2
ASHVAGGPSGEQF
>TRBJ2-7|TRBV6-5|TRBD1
ASSVQQGAGEQY
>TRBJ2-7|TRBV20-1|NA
SARDSYEQY
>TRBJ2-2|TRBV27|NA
ASSLIGSRELF
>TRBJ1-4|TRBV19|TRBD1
ASSSRDRGRGEKLF
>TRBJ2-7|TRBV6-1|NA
ASRQLSIPYEQY
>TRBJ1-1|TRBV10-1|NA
ASNTGNTEAF
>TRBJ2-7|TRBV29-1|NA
SGSGRNRAEQY
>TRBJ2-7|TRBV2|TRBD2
ASRSLGLPLYEQY
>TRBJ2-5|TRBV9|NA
ASSVGSFSSRALETQY
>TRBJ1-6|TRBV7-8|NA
ASSPYARQGQNSPLH